This TCR beta chain was identified during a study of blood T cell repertoires in COVID-19. Study-wide context: Acute and convalescent COVID-19 specimens originated in the United States, Italy and Spain. Sample material is recorded as cDNA or gDNA derived from T cells, B-cell-depleted T cells, or PBMCs.

Original processing methods: From reference gene primer amplification, estimates of nucleated cell counts were derived. The data were produced by immunoSEQ multiplex PCR, yet TCRdb's version contains in-frame clones alone and is incomplete. The DNA was the basis for D and trimming; V, J and clone size are from that table. The sample lists about 300,000 clones, under 90% seen once, with 1.5% to 2% in the top ten. Seattle patient enrollment occurred during active infection, with longitudinal follow-up thereafter. The V end lost 1 base, the J end lost 4 bases, and 17 bases lay between the germline ends. Germline V gives CDR1 SGHNT, CDR2 YYREEE (reference sequence). The CDR3 spans 16 residues.

Specimen: peripheral blood. The chain uses TRBV5-4 and TRBJ1-2; D is ambiguous. This TCR was recovered from a woman between 25 and 40 years old with COVID-19, enrolled during active disease. This CDR3 is CASSLRAGAPPYGYTF. The DNA for the CDR3 is TGTGCCAGCAGCTTGAGGGCGGGTGCCCCTCCCTATGGCTACACCTTC.